Below are 5 T cell receptor beta chains sequenced from a single sample in a study of CD8 T cells in Susac syndrome. RNA, at about 0.45 to 1 ug, was reverse transcribed with random hexamers. TCRdb re-analysed the immunoSEQ multiplex PCR reads in MiXCR, keeping a single row per CDR3 protein. This table has about 250,000 distinct CDR3 sequences, 90% to 95% appearing once. Material: CD4+ T cells from PBMCs. Receptors originate from a human donor with multiple sclerosis.

The chain uses TRBV3-1 and TRBJ1-1, with no clear D. V was pared by 1 base and J by 5 bases, with 8 bases between. CDR1 is LGHDT and CDR2 is YNNKEL in the germline V gene (reference sequence). The CDR3 loop spans 13 amino acids. The chain's CDR3 is CASSQGYWTEAFF. CDR3 nucleotides: TGTGCCAGCAGCCAAGGATATTGGACTGAAGCTTTCTTT.

In this sample, this clonotype turned up once. CDR3 in DNA: TGTGCCAGTAGTATAGGGCAGCCGGGGACCGGGGAGCTGTTTTTT. Protein product: CASSIGQPGTGELFF. The chain combines TRBV19 with TRBJ2-2; D is possibly TRBD2 (5 bases). The V end was cut by 1 base, the J end by 5 bases, with 11 bases between. The CDR3 length is 15 residues. Germline CDR1 LNHDA, CDR2 SQIVND (reference sequence).

The genes are TRBV6-6 and TRBJ2-7; 9 bases align to TRBD2. Germline V CDR1 and CDR2: MNHNY, SVGAGI (reference sequence). The CDR3 length is 15 residues. V lost 6 bases and J lost 3; bases outside the gene matches: 9. As DNA, the CDR3 is TGTGCCAGCAGCCCCGGACTAGCGAGTGTCTACGAGCAGTACGTC. Translated: CASSPGLASVYEQYV.

The rearrangement links TRBV30 to TRBJ1-2; 9 bases line up with TRBD1. The V gene end was trimmed by 3 bases and the J gene end by 1 base; junction bases not matched to a gene: 12. The CDR3 spans 17 residues. Germline assignment: CDR1 GTSNPN and CDR2 SVGIG (reference sequence). CDR3 sequence: CAWRGGQGRSINYGYTF. CDR3 coding DNA: TGTGCCTGGAGGGGTGGACAGGGGAGATCAATTAACTATGGCTACACCTTC.

This chain uses TRBV7-3 with TRBJ1-2, with D perhaps TRBD1 (6 bases). The CDR3 sequence is 14 residues long. V was trimmed by 3 bases and J by 4 bases, leaving 12 bases between them. Germline loops: CDR1 SGHTA, CDR2 FQGTGA. CDR3 in amino acids: CASSFNRDGYGYTF. CDR3 bases: TGTGCCAGCAGCTTCAACAGGGACGGCTATGGCTACACCTTC.